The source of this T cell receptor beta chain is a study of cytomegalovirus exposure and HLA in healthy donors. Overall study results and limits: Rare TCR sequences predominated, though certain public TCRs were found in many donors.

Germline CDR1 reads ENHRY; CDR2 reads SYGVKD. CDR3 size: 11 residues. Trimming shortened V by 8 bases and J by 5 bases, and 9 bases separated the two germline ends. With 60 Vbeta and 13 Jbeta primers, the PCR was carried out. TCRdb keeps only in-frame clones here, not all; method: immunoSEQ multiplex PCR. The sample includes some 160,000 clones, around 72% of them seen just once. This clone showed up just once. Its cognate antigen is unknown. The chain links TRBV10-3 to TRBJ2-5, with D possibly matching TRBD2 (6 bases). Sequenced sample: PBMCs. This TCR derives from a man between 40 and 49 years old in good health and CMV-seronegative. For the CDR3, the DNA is TGTGCCATCGGGGGAGGTGAGACCCAGTACTTC. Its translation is CAIGGGETQYF.